The 3 T cell receptor beta chains below were found in one sample sequenced in a study of blood T cell repertoires in COVID-19. The method was immunoSEQ multiplex PCR; TCRdb's version includes in-frame clones alone and lacks a portion of them. Among fewer than 350,000 clones, around 90% were seen once, and the ten largest hold 1.5% to 2%. Sequenced sample: PBMCs or T cells enriched from blood (not recorded which). The receptors shown here come from a young woman with acute COVID-19.

The genes are TRBV10-3 and TRBJ2-7; unclear D gene. The CDR3 contains 11 residues. Germline V gives CDR1 ENHRY, CDR2 SYGVKD. Trimming cost V 6 bases and J 3 bases, with 6 bases left between them. CDR3 in DNA: TGTGCCATCAGAAACAGCTACGAGCAGTACTTC. As protein: CAIRNSYEQYF.

The V call is TRBV5-4, the J call TRBJ1-1; D might be TRBD1 (6 bases). The CDR3 length is 12 residues. Per germline, CDR1 SGHNT and CDR2 YYREEE (reference sequence). The V and J ends lost 5 bases and 3 bases respectively, with 8 bases between them. As DNA, the CDR3 is TGTGCCAGCAGTCACAGGGACACTGAAGCTTTCTTT. As protein: CASSHRDTEAFF.

V gene TRBV19 combines with J gene TRBJ2-5; 7 bases map to TRBD1. V shed 4 bases, J shed 5 bases, and the junction held 4 bases outside the gene matches. CDR1 is LNHDA and CDR2 is SQIVND in the germline V gene (reference sequence). This CDR3 comprises 13 residues. The CDR3 region has the DNA TGTGCCAGTAGTAACAGGGGAGTTGAGACCCAGTACTTC. Its protein product is CASSNRGVETQYF.